The 28 T cell receptor beta chains listed next were all sequenced from one sample in a study of ipilimumab plus nivolumab after autologous stem cell transplantation. Generated by immunoSEQ multiplex PCR, the TCRdb table keeps only in-frame clones and is missing some. The data show roughly 10,000 clones, around 84% seen once. This sample comprised PBMCs, obtained in a trial of ipilimumab plus nivolumab as post-transplant consolidation. These receptors all stem from a male donor with diffuse large B-cell lymphoma.

V usage is TRBV10-3 and J usage is TRBJ1-2; 12 bases match TRBD1. V shed 10 bases and J 4 bases; nucleotides not matched to a gene: 4. CDR3 length: 13 residues. CDR1 is ENHRY and CDR2 is SYGVKD in the germline V gene. This CDR3 is CATGTGGAYGYTF. CDR3 DNA sequence: TGTGCCACCGGGACAGGGGGCGCCTATGGCTACACCTTC.

Notes on this clone: Other DNA variants within this sample encode the same CDR3. This rearrangement joins TRBV4-1 to TRBJ1-2; D possibly corresponds to TRBD1 (6 bases). With 3 bases removed from V and 8 bases from J, the gap between germline ends came to 16 bases. Germline V lookup: CDR1 MGHRA, CDR2 YSYEKL. The CDR3 covers 14 residues. The CDR3 loop reads CASSHLTGGEGYTF. For the CDR3, the DNA is TGCGCCAGCAGCCATTTGACCGGGGGCGAGGGCTACACCTTC.

This clone was counted only a few times. This chain joins TRBV19 and TRBJ2-1, with D possibly being TRBD2 (6 bases). Looked up from germline, CDR1 is LNHDA and CDR2 is SQIVND (reference sequence). The length of the CDR3 is 14 residues. V was clipped by 0 bases and J by 6 bases, with 9 bases between them. The CDR3 is CASSIDGGFNEQFF. Here the CDR3 DNA reads TGTGCCAGTAGTATAGATGGGGGGTTCAATGAGCAGTTCTTC.

The chain couples TRBV30 to TRBJ2-1; 9 bases agree with TRBD2. V was pared by 3 bases and J by 3 bases, with 3 bases of the junction left unmatched. Germline assignment: CDR1 GTSNPN and CDR2 SVGIG (reference sequence). The CDR3 consists of 14 residues. Here the CDR3 reads CAWSWRGGYNEQFF. CDR3 nucleotide sequence: TGTGCCTGGAGCTGGCGGGGGGGCTACAATGAGCAGTTCTTC.

This sequence joins TRBV6-4 and TRBJ2-3; D uncertain. CDR1 is MRHNA, CDR2 SNTAGT, per germline. Trimming left V 6 bases short and J 5 bases short, with 18 bases between. The CDR3 covers 15 residues. The CDR3 protein is CASSQNAGLGDTQYF. The DNA of the CDR3 is TGTGCCAGCAGCCAGAACGCAGGTTTGGGAGATACGCAGTATTTT.

The CDR3 protein is CASSIVWTENTEAFF. CDR3 DNA sequence: TGTGCCAGTAGTATAGTTTGGACCGAGAACACTGAAGCTTTCTTT. The V and J genes are TRBV19 and TRBJ1-1; no reliable D call. The CDR3 spans 15 residues. Germline V gives CDR1 LNHDA, CDR2 SQIVND (reference sequence). V lost 1 base, J lost 1 base, and 10 bases lay in between. The full variable domain, completed using reference TRBV19 and TRBJ1-1, is DGGITQSPKYLFRKEGQNVTLSCEQNLNHDAMYWYRQDPGQGLRLIYYSQIVNDFQKGDIAEGYSVSREKKESFPLTVTSAQKNPTAFYLCASSIVWTENTEAFFGQGTRLTVV.

The rearrangement joins TRBV5-1 to TRBJ2-5; a weak D match, TRBD1 (6 bases). The CDR3 sequence is 18 residues long. The germline V gene encodes CDR1 SGHRS and CDR2 YFSETQ. V lost 0 bases to trimming and J lost 5 bases, with 23 bases between them. This CDR3 is CASSLARAGAFNGETQYF. CDR3 sequence (DNA): TGCGCCAGCAGCTTGGCCCGGGCAGGGGCGTTCAACGGGGAGACCCAGTACTTC. The full variable domain, rest sourced from reference TRBV5-1 and TRBJ2-5, is KAGVTQTPRYLIKTRGQQVTLSCSPISGHRSVSWYQQTPGQGLQFLFEYFSETQRNKGNFPGRFSGRQFSNSRSEMNVSTLELGDSALYLCASSLARAGAFNGETQYFGPGTRLLVL.

The chain employs TRBV7-8 and TRBJ1-5, with TRBD1 as a possible D gene (6 bases). The germline gives CDR1 SGHVS, CDR2 FQNEAQ. Trimming removed 4 bases from V and 3 bases from J, with 13 bases in between. The CDR3 consists of 15 residues. The CDR3 DNA reads as TGTGCCAGCAGCTCTCGGGGGGGGCCCAATCAGCCCCAGCATTTT. It codes for CASSSRGGPNQPQHF. Using reference TRBV7-8 and TRBJ1-5 for the parts outside the CDR3, the full variable domain is GAGVSQSPRYKVAKRGQDVALRCDPISGHVSLFWYQQALGQGPEFLTYFQNEAQLDKSGLPSDRFFAERPEGSVSTLKIQRTQQEDSAVYLCASSSRGGPNQPQHFGDGTRLSIL.

The chain has TRBV5-1 and TRBJ2-3; D is undetermined. Germline values: CDR1 SGHRS, CDR2 YFSETQ. V was shortened by 4 bases and J by 3 bases, with 9 bases between the two germline ends. This CDR3 is built from 13 residues. The CDR3 nucleotides read TGCGCCAGCAGCGCAGGACCGACAGATACGCAGTATTTT. It codes for CASSAGPTDTQYF.

This clone was detected only a few times. The chain uses TRBV27 and TRBJ2-7; 8 nucleotides align to TRBD2. With 3 bases clipped from V and 7 bases from J, the junction kept 5 bases outside the gene matches. Germline assignment: CDR1 MNHEY and CDR2 SMNVEV (reference sequence). The CDR3 spans 13 residues. CDR3 sequence (DNA): TGTGCCAGCAGTTTTGGCGGGGGGTCTGAGCAGTACTTC. Its protein is CASSFGGGSEQYF.

The chain joins TRBV19 to TRBJ1-1, with 8 bases lining up with TRBD1. The CDR3 totals 15 residues. Germline CDR1 is LNHDA and CDR2 is SQIVND (reference sequence). V dropped 3 bases and J dropped 3; count of bases not matched to a gene: 6. This CDR3 is CASSIQGAADTEAFF. In DNA, the CDR3 is TGTGCCAGTAGTATTCAGGGGGCGGCGGACACTGAAGCTTTCTTT. The full variable domain, in which reference TRBV19 and TRBJ1-1 provide the parts outside the CDR3, is DGGITQSPKYLFRKEGQNVTLSCEQNLNHDAMYWYRQDPGQGLRLIYYSQIVNDFQKGDIAEGYSVSREKKESFPLTVTSAQKNPTAFYLCASSIQGAADTEAFFGQGTRLTVV.

V and J are TRBV5-8 and TRBJ1-3; no definite D call. V was pared by 4 bases and J by 1 base, with 12 bases between. CDR1 is SGHTS and CDR2 is YDEGEE in the germline V gene. The CDR3 has 15 amino acids. CDR3: CASSLIGGSGNTIYF. The CDR3 coding sequence is TGTGCCAGCAGCCTCATCGGAGGGTCTGGAAACACCATATATTTT. The full variable domain, its missing parts supplied by reference TRBV5-8 and TRBJ1-3, is EAGVTQSPTHLIKTRGQQATLRCSPISGHTSVYWYQQALGLGLQFLLWYDEGEERNRGNFPPRFSGRQFPNYSSELNVNALELEDSALYLCASSLIGGSGNTIYFGEGSWLTVV.

The rearrangement uses TRBV4-1 and TRBJ1-6; tentative D call: TRBD1 (6 bases). V was shortened by 0 bases and J by 10 bases, with 16 bases between the two germline ends. The CDR3 is 16 amino acids. Per the germline V gene, CDR1 is MGHRA and CDR2 is YSYEKL. The CDR3 here is CASSQDLYRDGSPLHF. CDR3 DNA: TGCGCCAGCAGCCAAGATCTTTACAGGGACGGGTCACCCCTCCACTTT.

This clone was recorded a few times. Written as DNA, the CDR3 is TGTGCCAGCTCGAGCGACAGCCTCCCCAATCAGCCCCAGCATTTT. Translation gives CASSSDSLPNQPQHF. The chain has TRBV18 and TRBJ1-5; D possibly corresponds to TRBD1 (5 bases). Germline loops: CDR1 KGHSH, CDR2 LQKENI. This CDR3 is built from 15 residues. The V end lost 6 bases, the J end lost 3 bases, and 15 bases lay between the germline ends. Full variable domain (missing parts from reference TRBV18 and TRBJ1-5): NAGVMQNPRHLVRRRGQEARLRCSPMKGHSHVYWYRQLPEEGLKFMVYLQKENIIDESGMPKERFSAEFPKEGPSILRIQQVVRGDSAAYFCASSSDSLPNQPQHFGDGTRLSIL.

V gene TRBV7-8 combines with J gene TRBJ2-1; D call uncertain. V was shortened by 1 base and J by 4 bases, with 8 bases between the two germline ends. Germline CDR1 reads SGHVS; CDR2 reads FQNEAQ. CDR3 length: 14 residues. The CDR3 loop is CASSLGDLYNEQFF. In nucleotides, the CDR3 is TGTGCCAGCAGCTTAGGTGACTTATACAATGAGCAGTTCTTC.

This clone was counted between two and nine times. The J gene is TRBJ2-7, the V gene TRBV28; D is uncertain. The germline CDR1 and CDR2 sequences are MDHEN and SYDVKM. Trimming pared 10 bases from V and 6 bases from J, leaving 16 bases between. The CDR3 spans 12 residues. The chain's CDR3 is CATARPFLEQYF. DNA for the CDR3: TGTGCCACCGCAAGGCCGTTCCTCGAGCAGTACTTC.

The table lists this clone with a few counts. The chain combines TRBV7-6 with TRBJ2-2, with 12 bases identical to TRBD2. The CDR3 consists of 17 residues. Losses at the gene ends were 5 bases for V and 0 bases for J; bases not matched to a gene: 4. Germline V CDR1 and CDR2: SGHVS, FNYEAQ. Here the CDR3 reads CASSRTSGDTNTGELFF. The CDR3 DNA follows: TGTGCCAGCAGCAGGACTAGCGGGGATACGAACACCGGGGAGCTGTTTTTT.

The J gene is TRBJ2-7, the V gene TRBV28, with 9 bases that match TRBD2. Germline V gene data show CDR1 as MDHEN and CDR2 as SYDVKM. V was pared by 8 bases and J by 2 bases, with 7 bases of the junction left unmatched. CDR3 length: 14 amino acids. In DNA, the CDR3 is TGTGCCAGCCTGCCGCGGGGGGGGGCCTACGAGCAGTACTTC. It translates to CASLPRGGAYEQYF.

The genes are TRBV28 and TRBJ1-2; D perhaps matches TRBD1 (5 bases). CDR3 length: 14 amino acids. Per germline, CDR1 MDHEN and CDR2 SYDVKM. V lost 10 bases and J lost 5, with 20 bases in between. The CDR3 loop reads CATRSTNSGYGYTF. For the CDR3, the DNA is TGTGCCACCCGGAGCACTAATTCAGGGTATGGCTACACCTTC.

This clone appeared a single time. Sequence at one end of the junction differs from germline and may be a read error. This sequence joins TRBV5-3 and TRBJ1-6; no firm D call. TRBV5-3 is an open reading frame whose function is uncertain. CDR3 length: 14 residues. CDR3 loop: CASSLAAHNSPLHF. The DNA of the CDR3 is TGTGCCAGCAGCTTGGCAGCGCATAATTCACCCCTCCACTTT.

The chain joins TRBV28 to TRBJ2-1; D is ambiguous. The CDR3 is 12 residues long. V was pared by 5 bases and J by 8 bases, with 10 bases between. CDR1 and CDR2 (germline): MDHEN, SYDVKM. The CDR3 DNA reads TGTGCCAGCAGTACTACCATGTATGAGCAGTTCTTC. Its translation is CASSTTMYEQFF. Full variable domain (remainder filled in from reference TRBV28 and TRBJ2-1): DVKVTQSSRYLVKRTGEKVFLECVQDMDHENMFWYRQDPGLGLRLIYFSYDVKMKEKGDIPEGYSVSREKKERFSLILESASTNQTSMYLCASSTTMYEQFFGPGTRLTVL.

The chain combines TRBV5-1 with TRBJ2-5; 7 nucleotides align to TRBD2. After removal of 1 base from V and 3 bases from J, the junction contained 3 bases not matched to a gene. CDR3 size: 14 residues. The germline gives CDR1 SGHRS, CDR2 YFSETQ. CDR3 coding DNA: TGCGCCAGCAGCTTGCTGGGGGGGGAAGAGACCCAGTACTTC. It translates to CASSLLGGEETQYF. Supplemented by reference TRBV5-1 and TRBJ2-5, the full variable domain reads KAGVTQTPRYLIKTRGQQVTLSCSPISGHRSVSWYQQTPGQGLQFLFEYFSETQRNKGNFPGRFSGRQFSNSRSEMNVSTLELGDSALYLCASSLLGGEETQYFGPGTRLLVL.

V and J are TRBV7-6 and TRBJ2-7; TRBD1 matches at 9 bases. CDR1 SGHVS and CDR2 FNYEAQ come from the germline V gene. With V trimmed by 5 bases and J by 1 base, 9 bases remained unmatched. There are 16 residues in the CDR3. CDR3 residues: CASSAPQGAYSYEQYF. CDR3 in DNA: TGTGCCAGCAGCGCCCCACAGGGGGCTTATTCCTACGAGCAGTACTTC. The full variable domain, in which reference TRBV7-6 and TRBJ2-7 provide the parts outside the CDR3, is GAGVSQSPRYKVTKRGQDVALRCDPISGHVSLYWYRQALGQGPEFLTYFNYEAQQDKSGLPNDRFSAERPEGSISTLTIQRTEQRDSAMYRCASSAPQGAYSYEQYFGPGTRLTVT.

This clone appeared a few times. V is TRBV5-6 and J is TRBJ2-5; TRBD1 might be the D (6 bases). Germline V gene lookup returns CDR1 SGHDT and CDR2 YYEEEE. This CDR3 contains 14 residues. Deletions cut 0 bases from V and 4 bases from J, with 10 bases between. The CDR3 sequence: CASSLATGGETQYF. CDR3 nucleotide sequence: TGTGCCAGCAGCTTGGCGACAGGTGGAGAGACCCAGTACTTC.

DNA of the CDR3: TGTGCCAGCAGTTACTCCGCAGAAAGCTATGGCTACACCTTC. Translated, it gives CASSYSAESYGYTF. The genes are TRBV6-5 and TRBJ1-2; no definite D call. CDR3 length equals 14 residues. Germline CDR1 MNHEY, CDR2 SVGAGI. The V end lost 0 bases, the J end lost 4 bases, and 9 bases lay between the germline ends.

The chain employs TRBV7-9 and TRBJ2-5; D is unresolved. Trimming removed 3 bases at V and 4 bases at J, with 12 bases between. CDR3 length: 14 amino acids. Germline V gives CDR1 SEHNR, CDR2 FQNEAQ (reference sequence). The CDR3 sequence: CASSFGGKRETQYF. CDR3 coding DNA: TGTGCCAGCAGCTTTGGTGGGAAACGAGAGACCCAGTACTTC.

CDR3 residues: CASSIVGGGPGGTQYF. In nucleotides, the CDR3 is TGTGCCAGTAGTATCGTCGGGGGGGGGCCGGGAGGGACCCAGTACTTC. V and J are TRBV19 and TRBJ2-5; 8 bases line up with TRBD2. The CDR3 is 16 residues long. Germline assignment: CDR1 LNHDA and CDR2 SQIVND (reference sequence). After removal of 3 bases from V and 7 bases from J, the junction contained 13 bases not matched to a gene.

The chain uses TRBV6-5 and TRBJ2-7; D is perhaps TRBD1 (6 bases). The CDR3 is 15 residues long. The germline gives CDR1 MNHEY, CDR2 SVGAGI. Trimming took 0 bases from V and 2 from J, leaving 11 bases between them. CDR3 nucleotide sequence: TGTGCCAGCAGTTACTCTGGCAGGGGCACCTACGAGCAGTACTTC. Its translation: CASSYSGRGTYEQYF.